These T cell receptor beta chains were read from a single sample in a study of early T cells in non-severe SARS-CoV-2 infection. TCRdb re-called the 5' RACE reads through MiXCR, storing one row per CDR3 protein. The sample yields some 9,500 distinct CDR3 sequences, 4.8% seen once. The sample comprised whole blood. The receptors come from an adult who was a healthcare worker with PCR-confirmed SARS-CoV-2 infection or an uninfected control (not recorded which). Each CDR3 is given with its conserved first and last residue. For some rows the clone size is stated as once, few or many, or as a class when expanded; others skip it.

J gene: TRBJ2-1
V gene: TRBV15
clone size: many
CDR3 protein: CATRRDSEPYNEQFF

J gene: TRBJ1-4
V gene: TRBV6-6
clone size: medium-sized
CDR3 protein: CASSYFGGTNEKLFF

J gene: TRBJ2-7
V gene: TRBV19
clone size: many
CDR3 protein: CASEPGTGGTYEQYF

J gene: TRBJ2-1
V gene: TRBV4-2
clone size: -
CDR3 protein: CASSQAPGLAGGPRGNEQFF

J gene: TRBJ1-1
V gene: TRBV12-3/TRBV12-4
clone size: medium-sized
CDR3 protein: CASRGYGNTEAFF

J gene: TRBJ1-5
V gene: TRBV6-2/TRBV6-3
clone size: -
CDR3 protein: CASSYSRDRRVNQPQHF

J gene: TRBJ2-3
V gene: TRBV10-1
clone size: many
CDR3 protein: CASSESTSGRTDTQYF

J gene: TRBJ2-5
V gene: TRBV5-6
clone size: many
CDR3 protein: CASSLGETKYF

J gene: TRBJ2-1
V gene: TRBV7-9
clone size: many
CDR3 protein: CASSQRVGVANEQFF

J gene: TRBJ1-3
V gene: TRBV3-1
clone size: many
CDR3 protein: CASSQEALSGNTIYF

J gene: TRBJ2-1
V gene: TRBV19
clone size: many
CDR3 protein: CASSIGWNEQFF

J gene: TRBJ1-5
V gene: TRBV28
clone size: medium-sized
CDR3 protein: CASGTGKRNQPQHF

J gene: TRBJ2-3
V gene: TRBV5-4
clone size: medium-sized
CDR3 protein: CASSGARGDTQYF

J gene: TRBJ1-2
V gene: TRBV28
clone size: few
CDR3 protein: CASSFRLNRGGYTF